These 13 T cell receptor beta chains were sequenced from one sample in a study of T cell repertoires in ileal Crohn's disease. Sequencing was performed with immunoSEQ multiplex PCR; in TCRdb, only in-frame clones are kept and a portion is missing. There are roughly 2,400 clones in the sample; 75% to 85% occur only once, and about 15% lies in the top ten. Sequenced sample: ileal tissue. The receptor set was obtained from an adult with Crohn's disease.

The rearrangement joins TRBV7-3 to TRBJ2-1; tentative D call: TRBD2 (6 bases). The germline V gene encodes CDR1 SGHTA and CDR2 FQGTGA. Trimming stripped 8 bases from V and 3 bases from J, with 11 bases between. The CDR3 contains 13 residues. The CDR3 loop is CASAGTGYNEQFF. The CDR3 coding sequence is TGTGCCAGCGCCGGGACTGGCTACAATGAGCAGTTCTTC.

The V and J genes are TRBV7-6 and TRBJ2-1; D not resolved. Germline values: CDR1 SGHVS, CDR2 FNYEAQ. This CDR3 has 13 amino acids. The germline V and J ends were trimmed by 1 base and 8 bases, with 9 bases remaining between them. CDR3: CASSLVRVDEQFF. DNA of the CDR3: TGTGCCAGCAGCTTAGTCCGGGTTGATGAGCAGTTCTTC.

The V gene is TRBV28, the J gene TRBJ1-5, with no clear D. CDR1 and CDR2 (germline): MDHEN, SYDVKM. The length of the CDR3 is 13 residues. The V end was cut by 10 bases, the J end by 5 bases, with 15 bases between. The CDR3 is CATREGNDQPQHF. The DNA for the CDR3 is TGTGCCACACGCGAGGGAAATGATCAGCCCCAGCATTTT.

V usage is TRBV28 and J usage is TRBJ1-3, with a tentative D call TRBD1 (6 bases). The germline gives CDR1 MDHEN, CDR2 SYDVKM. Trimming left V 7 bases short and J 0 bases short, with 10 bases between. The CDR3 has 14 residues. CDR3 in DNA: TGTGCCAGCAAGGCGGACAGCTCTGGAAACACCATATATTTT. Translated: CASKADSSGNTIYF.

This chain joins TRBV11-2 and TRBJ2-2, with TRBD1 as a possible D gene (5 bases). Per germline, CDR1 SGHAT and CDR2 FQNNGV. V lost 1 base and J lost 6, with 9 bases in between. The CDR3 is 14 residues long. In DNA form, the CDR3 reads TGTGCCAGCAGCTTAGTACTGGGGCCCGGGGAGCTGTTTTTT. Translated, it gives CASSLVLGPGELFF.

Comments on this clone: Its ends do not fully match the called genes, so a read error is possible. In DNA form, the CDR3 reads TGTGTCAGTAAAATTGGGGCGAACACTGAAGCTTTCTTT. Its protein is CVSKIGANTEAFF. The J gene is TRBJ1-1, the V gene TRBV19, with D perhaps matching TRBD1 (5 bases). Germline assignment: CDR1 LNHDA and CDR2 SQIVND (reference sequence). The CDR3 totals 13 residues.

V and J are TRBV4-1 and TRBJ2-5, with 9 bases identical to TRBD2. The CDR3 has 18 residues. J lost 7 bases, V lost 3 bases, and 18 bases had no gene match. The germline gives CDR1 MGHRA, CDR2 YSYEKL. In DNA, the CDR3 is TGCGCCAGCAGCCAGGAGAGTAGCGGGGGCCTGAGATTGGGGACCCAGTACTTC. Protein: CASSQESSGGLRLGTQYF.

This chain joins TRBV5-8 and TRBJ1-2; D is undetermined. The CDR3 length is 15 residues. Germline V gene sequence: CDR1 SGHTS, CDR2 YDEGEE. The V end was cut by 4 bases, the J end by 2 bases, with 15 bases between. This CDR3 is CASSGEGSRNYGYTF. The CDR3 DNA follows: TGTGCCAGCAGCGGCGAGGGATCGAGGAACTATGGCTACACCTTC.

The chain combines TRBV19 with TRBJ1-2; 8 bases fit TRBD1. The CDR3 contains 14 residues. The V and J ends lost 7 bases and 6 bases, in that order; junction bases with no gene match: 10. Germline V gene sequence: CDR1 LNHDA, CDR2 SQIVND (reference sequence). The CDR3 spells CASTKTGAKDGYTF. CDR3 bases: TGTGCCAGTACCAAGACAGGGGCAAAGGATGGCTACACCTTC. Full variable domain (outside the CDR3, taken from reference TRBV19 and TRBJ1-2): DGGITQSPKYLFRKEGQNVTLSCEQNLNHDAMYWYRQDPGQGLRLIYYSQIVNDFQKGDIAEGYSVSREKKESFPLTVTSAQKNPTAFYLCASTKTGAKDGYTFGSGTRLTVV.

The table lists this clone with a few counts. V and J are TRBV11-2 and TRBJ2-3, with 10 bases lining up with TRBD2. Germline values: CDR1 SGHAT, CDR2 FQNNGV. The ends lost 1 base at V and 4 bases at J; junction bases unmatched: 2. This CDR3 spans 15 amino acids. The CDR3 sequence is CASSLASGGSDTQYF. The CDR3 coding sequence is TGTGCCAGCAGCTTAGCTAGCGGGGGTTCAGATACGCAGTATTTT.

This chain's CDR3 is CASSLIRSGGNEQFF. The DNA of the CDR3 is TGTGCCAGCAGCTTAATAAGGTCTGGAGGCAATGAGCAGTTCTTC. The V and J genes are TRBV7-6 and TRBJ2-1, with D perhaps TRBD2 (5 bases). V dropped 2 bases and J dropped 6 bases, with 14 bases sitting between them. Germline assignment: CDR1 SGHVS and CDR2 FNYEAQ. This CDR3 is built from 15 residues.

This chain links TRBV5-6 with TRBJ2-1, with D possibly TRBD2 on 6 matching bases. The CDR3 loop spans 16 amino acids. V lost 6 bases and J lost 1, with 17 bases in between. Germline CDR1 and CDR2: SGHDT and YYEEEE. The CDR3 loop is CASTSYIGGSYNEQFF. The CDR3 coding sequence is TGTGCCAGCACCAGCTATATCGGGGGATCCTACAATGAGCAGTTCTTC.

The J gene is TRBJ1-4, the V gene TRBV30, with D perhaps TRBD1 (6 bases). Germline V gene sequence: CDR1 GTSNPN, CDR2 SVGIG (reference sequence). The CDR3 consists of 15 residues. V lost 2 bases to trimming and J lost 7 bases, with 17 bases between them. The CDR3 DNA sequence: TGTGCCTGGAGTAAGGGGGGGGCGGCCAGTGAAAAACTGTTTTTT. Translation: CAWSKGGAASEKLFF.